Listed below are T cell receptor beta chains from one sample, sequenced in a study of cytomegalovirus exposure and HLA in healthy donors. The table came from immunoSEQ multiplex PCR; TCRdb's copy has only in-frame clones and leaves some out. The sample has 150,000 or so clones, 68% seen once. The source material was PBMCs. All receptors come from a man aged 25-45 years in good health and CMV-seropositive. Both conserved end residues are part of each CDR3. The D gene is left open where the match is weak. For some rows the clone size is stated as once, few or many, or as a class when expanded; others skip it.

>TRBJ2-1|TRBV7-8|.|14|.
CASSPTQGYNEQFF
TGTGCCAGCAGCCCCACGCAGGGGTACAATGAGCAGTTCTTC
>TRBJ2-6|TRBV5-1|TRBD2|17|.
CASSYPAGGPGANVLTF
TGCGCCAGCAGCTACCCAGCGGGAGGCCCTGGGGCCAACGTCCTGACTTTC
>TRBJ1-5|TRBV19|TRBD1|14|.
CASSIWGTGQPQHF
TGTGCCAGTAGTATATGGGGGACAGGGCAGCCCCAGCATTTT
>TRBJ1-4|TRBV7-9|TRBD1|16|.
CASSLNRGHVNEKLFF
TGTGCCAGCAGCTTAAACAGGGGTCACGTTAATGAAAAACTGTTTTTT
>TRBJ1-2|TRBV6-6|TRBD1|13|.
CASSWDRRGGYTF
TGTGCCAGCAGTTGGGACAGGAGGGGCGGCTACACCTTC
>TRBJ1-1|TRBV19|TRBD1|15|.
CASSNRGRGNTEAFF
TGTGCCAGTAGTAACAGGGGGCGTGGGAACACTGAAGCTTTCTTT
>TRBJ2-7|TRBV10-3|.|14|.
CAISESGPSYEQYF
TGTGCCATCAGTGAGTCCGGTCCCTCCTACGAGCAGTACTTC
>TRBJ1-1|TRBV28|.|15|.
CASSSPAGSGPEAFF
TGTGCCAGCAGTTCACCGGCAGGGTCGGGTCCTGAAGCTTTCTTT
>TRBJ2-5|TRBV7-2|.|14|.
CASSLAPYRETQYF
TGTGCCAGCAGCTTAGCCCCCTACCGAGAGACCCAGTACTTC
>TRBJ1-6|TRBV2|.|13|.
CASSVQGDSPLHF
TGTGCCAGCAGCGTTCAGGGTGATTCACCCCTCCACTTT
>TRBJ2-6|TRBV4-2|.|16|.
CASSQAGGTGANVLTF
TGTGCCAGCAGCCAAGCAGGGGGGACTGGGGCCAACGTCCTGACTTTC
>TRBJ2-2|TRBV29-1|TRBD1|13|.
CSVDGTATGELFF
TGCAGCGTTGATGGGACAGCTACCGGGGAGCTGTTTTTT
>TRBJ2-5|TRBV7-7|.|13|.
CASSSLAQETQYF
TGTGCTAGCAGCTCCCTAGCACAAGAGACCCAGTACTTC
>TRBJ1-1|TRBV6-1|.|12|.
CASSVVNTEAFF
TGTGCCAGCAGCGTCGTTAACACTGAAGCTTTCTTT
>TRBJ2-7|TRBV25-1|TRBD2|14|once
CASSDLAGGDEQYF
TGTGCCAGCAGTGATCTAGCGGGAGGAGACGAGCAGTACTTC
>TRBJ2-7|TRBV6-1|.|14|once
CASIIRGTHYEQYF
TGTGCCAGCATTATAAGAGGAACCCACTACGAGCAGTACTTC
>TRBJ2-5|TRBV9|.|14|.
CASSQRHRKETQYF
TGTGCCAGCAGCCAAAGGCACAGGAAAGAGACCCAGTACTTC
>TRBJ1-2|TRBV15|.|14|.
CATSRDLENYGYTF
TGTGCCACCAGCAGAGATCTAGAAAACTATGGCTACACCTTC
>TRBJ1-2|TRBV5-1|.|14|.
CASSSDAGNYGYTF
TGCGCCAGCAGCTCAGACGCGGGCAACTATGGCTACACCTTC
>TRBJ2-3|TRBV27|TRBD2|14|.
CATQTSGSLDTQYF
TGTGCCACCCAGACTAGCGGGAGTCTGGATACGCAGTATTTT
>TRBJ2-2|TRBV7-6|.|16|.
CASSLGPGMNAGELFF
TGTGCCAGCAGCTTAGGGCCAGGGATGAACGCCGGGGAGCTGTTTTTT
>TRBJ2-7|TRBV10-1|.|13|.
CASSSQGTYEQYF
TGCGCCAGCAGTTCTCAGGGTACCTACGAGCAGTACTTC
>TRBJ1-1|TRBV28|.|15|few
CASSLPRGGRTEAFF
TGTGCCAGCAGTTTACCCCGTGGGGGCCGCACTGAAGCTTTCTTT
>TRBJ2-7|TRBV6-5|.|16|.
CASSYSGGRWGYEQYF
TGTGCCAGCAGTTACTCGGGGGGACGTTGGGGCTACGAGCAGTACTTC
>TRBJ1-1|TRBV11-1|.|13|.
CASSLSQYTEAFF
TGTGCCAGCAGCTTATCCCAGTACACTGAAGCTTTCTTT
>TRBJ1-1|TRBV6-4|TRBD1|15|few
CARHDRALLNTEAFF
TGTGCCAGACACGACAGGGCGCTATTGAACACTGAAGCTTTCTTT
>TRBJ1-4|TRBV29-1|.|15|.
CSVEGGSSTAEKLFF
TGCAGCGTTGAAGGGGGCTCCTCAACTGCAGAAAAACTGTTTTTT
>TRBJ2-3|TRBV6-1|TRBD2|17|.
CASSELGPSGYTDTQYF
TGTGCCAGCAGTGAATTGGGTCCTAGCGGGTACACAGATACGCAGTATTTT
>TRBJ1-2|TRBV29-1|TRBD1|13|.
CSVRTGTVYGYTF
TGCAGCGTTCGGACAGGGACAGTCTATGGCTACACCTTC
>TRBJ1-3|TRBV11-2|.|19|few
CASSQRYGLDGYSGNTIYF
TGTGCCAGCAGCCAAAGATACGGACTCGACGGATACTCTGGAAACACCATATATTTT
>TRBJ1-4|TRBV4-1|TRBD1|12|.
CASSYGTGWLFF
TGCGCCAGCAGCTACGGGACAGGTTGGCTGTTTTTT
>TRBJ1-3|TRBV29-1|.|12|few
CSVLSGGNTIYF
TGCAGCGTTTTGTCCGGTGGAAACACCATATATTTT
>TRBJ2-1|TRBV5-4|TRBD2|15|.
CASSPPGLAYNEQFF
TGTGCCAGCAGCCCTCCGGGACTAGCCTACAATGAGCAGTTCTTC
>TRBJ1-1|TRBV5-1|.|14|.
CASSLGGGDTEAFF
TGCGCCAGCAGCTTGGGGGGGGGCGACACTGAAGCTTTCTTT
>TRBJ2-5|TRBV2|.|13|.
CASSVDTQETQYF
TGTGCCAGCAGTGTCGACACCCAAGAGACCCAGTACTTC
>TRBJ2-1|TRBV11-2|.|15|.
CASSLTISSYNEQFF
TGTGCCAGCAGCTTAACTATCTCCTCCTACAATGAGCAGTTCTTC
>TRBJ2-5|TRBV4-1|TRBD1|15|few
CASSQSGQGGETQYF
TGCGCCAGCAGCCAGTCGGGACAGGGGGGCGAGACCCAGTACTTC
>TRBJ2-3|TRBV7-8|TRBD2|16|.
CASSLLGGSRTDTQYF
TGTGCCAGCAGCTTGCTGGGGGGGTCGCGCACAGATACGCAGTATTTT
>TRBJ2-7|TRBV5-5|TRBD1|14|.
CASSFRQGDHEQYF
TGTGCCAGCAGCTTTAGACAGGGCGACCACGAGCAGTACTTC
>TRBJ1-1|TRBV29-1|TRBD1|13|.
CSGTGAVNTEAFF
TGCAGCGGGACAGGGGCGGTGAACACTGAAGCTTTCTTT
>TRBJ2-5|TRBV2|.|14|.
CASIAETYQETQYF
TGTGCCAGCATAGCGGAAACGTACCAAGAGACCCAGTACTTC
>TRBJ1-1|TRBV14|.|14|.
CASSQEGGYTEAFF
TGTGCCAGCAGCCAAGAGGGAGGGTACACTGAAGCTTTCTTT
>TRBJ2-7|TRBV5-1|TRBD1|18|.
CASSLTPGQGASTYEQYF
TGCGCCAGCAGCTTAACCCCGGGACAGGGGGCGTCGACCTACGAGCAGTACTTC
>TRBJ2-7|TRBV7-8|.|16|.
CASSLTSGQSTYEQYF
TGTGCCAGCAGCTTAACCAGCGGGCAGAGCACCTACGAGCAGTACTTC
>TRBJ2-1|TRBV27|TRBD2|15|.
CASSTGTSAYNEQFF
TGTGCCAGCAGTACCGGGACTAGCGCATACAATGAGCAGTTCTTC
>TRBJ2-7|TRBV27|.|12|.
CASSLGGGEQYF
TGTGCCAGCAGCTTGGGAGGGGGGGAGCAGTACTTC
>TRBJ2-2|TRBV27|.|16|.
CASSFGSGTITGELFF
TGTGCCAGCAGTTTTGGGAGTGGGACAATCACCGGGGAGCTGTTTTTT